One and the same sample provided the 28 T cell receptor beta chains below, sequenced in a study of spatial heterogeneity in lung cancer. Study observations and caveats: Expanded alpha and beta TCR counts within tumors tracked tumor mutation counts.

TCRdb re-analysed the 5' RACE reads in MiXCR, keeping a single row per CDR3 protein. The repertoire consists of 20,000 to 30,000 distinct CDR3 sequences, with 8.8% occurring once and the leading ten covering about 7.7%. Specified time point: sample taken at primary tumor resection. Their antigens remain unidentified. Sample: lung tumor tissue, taken at surgery. The receptors derive from a male donor with early-stage non-small cell lung cancer.

This clonotype occurred many times. The V gene is TRBV7-8, the J gene TRBJ1-5, with D possibly TRBD1 on 6 matching bases. Germline assignment: CDR1 SGHVS and CDR2 FQNEAQ. V lost 5 bases, J lost 3 bases, and 11 bases lay in between. The CDR3 contains 14 residues. The CDR3 region has the DNA TGTGCCAGCAGCCATACAGGGAACAATCAGCCCCAGCATTTT. This codes for CASSHTGNNQPQHF.

In this sample, this clonotype turned up many times. This chain uses TRBV6-2 or TRBV6-3 with TRBJ1-2, with TRBD1 matching 9 bases. This CDR3 has 12 amino acids. Germline loops: CDR1 MNHEY, CDR2 SVGEGT. V was clipped by 5 bases and J by 8 bases; unmatched bases: 3. CDR3 sequence: CASSPTGGGYTF. CDR3 bases: TGTGCCAGCAGTCCCACAGGGGGCGGCTACACCTTC.

This clonotype appeared many times. The rearrangement uses TRBV4-2 and TRBJ2-1, with D unresolved. The length of the CDR3 is 15 residues. The V gene lost 4 bases and the J gene lost 0 bases, with 10 bases spanning the gap. Germline assignment: CDR1 LGHNA and CDR2 YNFKEQ. The CDR3 DNA reads TGTGCCAGCAGCCCGCGTGTTAGCTCCTACAATGAGCAGTTCTTC. Translating it yields CASSPRVSSYNEQFF.

At least ten counts were recorded for this clonotype. V gene TRBV6-2 or TRBV6-3 combines with J gene TRBJ2-7; 13 nucleotides align to TRBD2. Unmatched junction bases numbered 8, after V lost 6 bases and J lost 6 bases. Germline V gene lookup returns CDR1 MNHEY and CDR2 SVGEGT. The CDR3 sequence is 15 residues long. This CDR3 is CASRKPGLAGSEQYF. CDR3 coding DNA: TGTGCCAGCAGAAAGCCGGGACTAGCGGGGTCCGAGCAGTACTTC.

This clonotype was observed many times. The rearrangement uses TRBV6-2 or TRBV6-3 and TRBJ2-5; perhaps TRBD2 as D (5 bases). The CDR3 spans 14 residues. V dropped 8 bases and J dropped 5 bases, with 18 bases sitting between them. The germline CDR1 and CDR2 sequences are MNHEY and SVGEGT. CDR3 residues: CASGVLDTGETQYF. The DNA of the CDR3 is TGTGCCAGCGGTGTCTTAGATACGGGGGAGACCCAGTACTTC.

This clonotype was detected only a few times. CDR3 DNA sequence: TGTGCCAGCAGTGTATGGGGAGAGACCCAGTACTTC. Translating it yields CASSVWGETQYF. This chain links TRBV12-3 or TRBV12-4 with TRBJ2-5, with no clear D. The CDR3 loop spans 12 amino acids. Trimming took off 5 bases at V and 4 bases at J, with 8 bases between the two ends.

This clonotype was detected ten times or more. V is TRBV19 and J is TRBJ2-6, with 8 bases matching TRBD2. CDR1 and CDR2 (germline): LNHDA, SQIVND (reference sequence). The CDR3 length is 15 residues. The ends lost 7 bases at V and 3 bases at J; junction bases unmatched: 5. CDR3 sequence reads: CASTGLALGANVLTF. CDR3 nucleotides: TGTGCCAGTACCGGACTAGCTCTTGGGGCCAACGTCCTGACTTTC.

This clonotype was counted at least ten times. The chain has TRBV28 and TRBJ1-2; D is unclear. Per the germline V gene, CDR1 is MDHEN and CDR2 is SYDVKM. This CDR3 has 15 amino acids. Trimming left V 8 bases short and J 0 bases short, with 16 bases between. CDR3 nucleotides: TGTGCCAGCCGGTGGGCAGCTCCAGCTAACTATGGCTACACCTTC. Amino acids: CASRWAAPANYGYTF.

This clonotype was picked up many times. The rearrangement joins TRBV7-8 to TRBJ2-3, with 8 bases lining up with TRBD2. This CDR3 contains 16 residues. Trimming at V came to 2 bases and at J to 1 base, leaving 5 bases not matched to a gene. Per germline, CDR1 SGHVS and CDR2 FQNEAQ. The CDR3 protein is CASSLYRGGGTDTQYF. The CDR3 nucleotides are TGTGCCAGCAGCTTATATCGGGGGGGCGGCACAGATACGCAGTATTTT.

This clonotype was observed at least ten times. This sequence joins TRBV4-1 and TRBJ2-5; 7 bases fit TRBD2. J lost 3 bases, V lost 1 base, and 8 bases had no gene match. Germline values: CDR1 MGHRA, CDR2 YSYEKL. The CDR3 is 16 residues long. The CDR3 loop reads CASSQVPASGEETQYF. The DNA of the CDR3 is TGCGCCAGCAGCCAAGTCCCGGCTAGCGGCGAAGAGACCCAGTACTTC.

V gene TRBV13 combines with J gene TRBJ2-5, with D possibly TRBD1 on 5 matching bases. Trimming shortened V by 5 bases and J by 0 bases, and 7 bases separated the two germline ends. The CDR3 length is 13 residues. Germline V gives CDR1 PRHDT, CDR2 FYEKMQ (reference sequence). The CDR3 sequence is CASSGANQETQYF. In DNA form, the CDR3 reads TGTGCCAGCAGCGGGGCTAACCAAGAGACCCAGTACTTC.

The sample holds many counts of this clonotype. The rearrangement links TRBV7-9 to TRBJ1-1; tentatively, D is TRBD1 (5 bases). Trimming pared 4 bases from V and 0 bases from J, leaving 9 bases between. Germline lookup yields CDR1 SEHNR and CDR2 FQNEAQ (reference sequence). The CDR3 sequence is 14 residues long. CDR3 DNA sequence: TGTGCCAGCAGCTGGGGACGGGTGAACACTGAAGCTTTCTTT. Amino acids: CASSWGRVNTEAFF. Full variable domain (outside the CDR3, taken from reference TRBV7-9 and TRBJ1-1): DTGVSQNPRHKITKRGQNVTFRCDPISEHNRLYWYRQTLGQGPEFLTYFQNEAQLEKSRLLSDRFSAERPKGSFSTLEIQRTEQGDSAMYLCASSWGRVNTEAFFGQGTRLTVV.

In this sample, this clonotype turned up many times. The chain uses TRBV7-2 and TRBJ2-5; D is uncertain. CDR1 is SGHTA and CDR2 is FQGNSA in the germline V gene. Trimming removed 2 bases from V and 5 bases from J, with 6 bases in between. The CDR3 is 12 amino acids. CDR3 loop: CASSLFGETQYF. The CDR3 DNA follows: TGTGCCAGCAGCTTATTCGGGGAGACCCAGTACTTC.

This clonotype was recorded many times. J is TRBJ2-5 and V is TRBV11-2; the match to TRBD1 covers 9 bases. The CDR3 extends over 13 amino acids. Germline CDR1 and CDR2: SGHAT and FQNNGV. Trimming took 5 bases from V and 5 from J; bases not matched to a gene: 3. Written as DNA, the CDR3 is TGTGCCAGCAGCAGAGACAGGGGGGAGACCCAGTACTTC. Translating it yields CASSRDRGETQYF.

This clonotype was recorded many times. The chain is built from TRBV6-5 and TRBJ1-2, with D possibly TRBD1 on 5 matching bases. V was pared by 4 bases and J by 6 bases, with 18 bases between. Germline loops: CDR1 MNHEY, CDR2 SVGAGI. There are 15 residues in the CDR3. The CDR3 spells CASSSQASGDHGYTF. For the CDR3, the DNA is TGTGCCAGCAGTTCACAGGCCAGCGGGGATCATGGCTACACCTTC.

A few counts support this clonotype. This sequence joins TRBV5-6 and TRBJ2-3; no definite D call. With 4 bases removed from V and 0 bases from J, the gap between germline ends came to 9 bases. Germline-derived CDR1 and CDR2 are SGHDT and YYEEEE. This CDR3 region has 14 residues. CDR3 DNA sequence: TGTGCCAGCAGCCGGGCCCCGAGCACAGATACGCAGTATTTT. It yields the protein CASSRAPSTDTQYF.

The rearrangement joins TRBV5-5 to TRBJ2-7; TRBD1 might be the D (6 bases). Trimming took off 4 bases at V and 0 bases at J, with 17 bases between the two ends. This CDR3 comprises 16 residues. Germline V lookup: CDR1 SGHKS, CDR2 YYEKEE (reference sequence). DNA for the CDR3: TGTGCCAGCAGCACCATCCCGGGGACAAGCTCCTACGAGCAGTACTTC. It yields the protein CASSTIPGTSSYEQYF.

The table lists this clonotype with a few counts. The J gene is TRBJ2-7, the V gene TRBV27; 8 nucleotides align to TRBD2. The CDR3 totals 16 residues. With 8 bases clipped from V and 1 base from J, the junction kept 13 bases outside the gene matches. Per germline, CDR1 MNHEY and CDR2 SMNVEV (reference sequence). The CDR3 protein is CASGGIRTSRSYEQYF. Here the CDR3 DNA reads TGTGCCAGCGGGGGAATCAGGACTAGCAGATCCTACGAGCAGTACTTC.

This clonotype has just a few counts. The chain carries TRBV24-1 and TRBJ2-1; TRBD1 or TRBD2 may be the D gene (5 bases each). The CDR3 is 11 residues long. Trimming removed 7 bases from V and 5 bases from J, with 5 bases in between. The germline V gene encodes CDR1 KGHDR and CDR2 SFDVKD. The CDR3, as DNA: TGTGCCACCAGGGGACACAATGAGCAGTTCTTC. Protein: CATRGHNEQFF.

The genes are TRBV7-9 and TRBJ2-3; D possibly corresponds to TRBD2 (7 bases). Germline assignment: CDR1 SEHNR and CDR2 FQNEAQ (reference sequence). This CDR3 has 14 amino acids. V was clipped by 0 bases and J by 5 bases, with 9 bases between them. The CDR3 nucleotides are TGTGCCAGCAGCTTAGCGGGGGGGCGAGATACGCAGTATTTT. Its protein product is CASSLAGGRDTQYF. Variable domain in full (rest from reference TRBV7-9 and TRBJ2-3): DTGVSQNPRHKITKRGQNVTFRCDPISEHNRLYWYRQTLGQGPEFLTYFQNEAQLEKSRLLSDRFSAERPKGSFSTLEIQRTEQGDSAMYLCASSLAGGRDTQYFGPGTRLTVL.

This clonotype is deemed medium-sized. The rearrangement links TRBV15 to TRBJ2-5, with D tentatively TRBD2 (5 bases). V lost 9 bases to trimming and J lost 5 bases, with 13 bases between them. The CDR3 is 12 amino acids. Germline CDR1 is LNHNV and CDR2 is YYDKDF (reference sequence). The CDR3 coding sequence is TGTGCCACGAGTCCCGGCGGGGAGACCCAGTACTTC. This gives the protein CATSPGGETQYF.

This clonotype was seen ten or more times. This chain connects TRBV7-2 to TRBJ1-5; D is perhaps TRBD1 (5 bases). Germline V gene data show CDR1 as SGHTA and CDR2 as FQGNSA. Trimming removed 5 bases at V and 1 base at J, with 12 bases between. The CDR3 contains 15 residues. The CDR3: CASSPPGGSNQPQHF. The CDR3 DNA reads TGTGCCAGCAGCCCCCCTGGGGGGAGCAATCAGCCCCAGCATTTT.

Many counts were recorded for this clonotype. The chain combines TRBV6-1 with TRBJ2-5; possible D gene TRBD2, 5 bases. The ends were cut back, 6 bases at V and 2 bases at J, with 10 bases in the middle. The germline CDR1 and CDR2 sequences are MNHNS and SASEGT. This CDR3 comprises 13 residues. The CDR3, as DNA: TGTGCCAGCAGCCGCTCGGGGCAAGAGACCCAGTACTTC. Translated: CASSRSGQETQYF.

With respect to this clonotype: A read error may be the cause here, since a much bigger clone is one base away. The V gene is TRBV11-2, the J gene TRBJ2-2; D remains unclear. Trimming stripped 1 base from V and 7 bases from J, with 10 bases between. This CDR3 comprises 14 residues. Germline V gives CDR1 SGHAT, CDR2 FQNNGV. This chain's CDR3 is CASSLAGYIGELFF. The CDR3 DNA reads as TGTGCCAGCAGCTTAGCTGGGTACATCGGGGAGCTGTTTTTT.

This clonotype was counted a few times. This chain uses TRBV28 with TRBJ2-7; possible D gene TRBD1, 6 bases. Per germline, CDR1 MDHEN and CDR2 SYDVKM. Between the trimmed V and J ends, which lost 3 bases and 5 bases, there was a span of 11 bases. The CDR3 length is 13 residues. The CDR3 sequence: CASSFGGQNEQYF. The CDR3 DNA is TGTGCCAGCAGTTTTGGAGGACAGAACGAGCAGTACTTC.

This clonotype has more than one count but fewer than ten. V and J are TRBV29-1 and TRBJ2-3; no firm D call. V was trimmed by 0 bases and J by 6 bases, leaving 7 bases between them. CDR1 SQVTM and CDR2 ANQGSEA come from the germline V gene. This CDR3 has 12 amino acids. DNA of the CDR3: TGCAGCGTTGAAGAGGGCGGTGATACGCAGTATTTT. This translates into CSVEEGGDTQYF.

This clonotype is labeled as medium-sized. The gene calls are TRBV11-2 and TRBJ2-5; D unresolved. Germline CDR1 is SGHAT and CDR2 is FQNNGV. The V and J ends lost 6 bases and 5 bases respectively, with 7 bases between them. The CDR3 consists of 11 residues. This CDR3 reads CASRAGETQYF. As DNA, the CDR3 is TGTGCCAGCAGGGCCGGGGAGACCCAGTACTTC.

This clonotype was counted at least ten times. This chain uses TRBV5-6 with TRBJ2-7, with 11 nucleotides matching TRBD2. Per germline, CDR1 SGHDT and CDR2 YYEEEE. The V segment lost 1 base and the J segment 5 bases; nucleotides outside the gene matches: 5. This CDR3 contains 15 residues. This CDR3 is CASSLPSGRPHEQYF. The CDR3 DNA follows: TGTGCCAGCAGCTTGCCTAGCGGGAGGCCCCACGAGCAGTACTTC.